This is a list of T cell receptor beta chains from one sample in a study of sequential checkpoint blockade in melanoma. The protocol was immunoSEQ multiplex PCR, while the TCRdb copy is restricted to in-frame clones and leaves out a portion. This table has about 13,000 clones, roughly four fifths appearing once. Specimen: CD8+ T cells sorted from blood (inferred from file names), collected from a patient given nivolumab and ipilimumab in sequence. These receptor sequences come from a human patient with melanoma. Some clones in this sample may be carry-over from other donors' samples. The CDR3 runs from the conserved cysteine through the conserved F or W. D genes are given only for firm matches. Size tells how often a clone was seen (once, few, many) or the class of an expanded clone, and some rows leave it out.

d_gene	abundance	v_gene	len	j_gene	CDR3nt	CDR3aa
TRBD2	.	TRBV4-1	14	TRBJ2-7	TGCGCCAGCAGTTGGACTAGCTCCTCCTACGAGCAGTACTTC	CASSWTSSSYEQYF
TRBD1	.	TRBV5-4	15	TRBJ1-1	TGTGCCAGCAGCTGGCGACAGGGTATGAACACTGAAGCTTTCTTT	CASSWRQGMNTEAFF
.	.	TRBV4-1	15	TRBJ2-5	TGCGCCAGCAGCCAAGATCCAGGCAGTCAAGAGACCCAGTACTTC	CASSQDPGSQETQYF
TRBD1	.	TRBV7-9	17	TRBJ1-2	TGTGCCAGCAGCTTAGTGGGACAGGGTACCTTTTACTATGGCTACACCTTC	CASSLVGQGTFYYGYTF
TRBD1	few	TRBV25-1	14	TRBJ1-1	TGTGCCAGCAGTCCATCCGGGACAGGGACTGAAGCTTTCTTT	CASSPSGTGTEAFF
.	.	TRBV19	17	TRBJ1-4	TGTGCCAGTAGTGCCCGGACGGGGGGTGCAACTAATGAAAAACTGTTTTTT	CASSARTGGATNEKLFF
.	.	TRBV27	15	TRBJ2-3	TGTGCCAGCAGTTTTAACCCCGGAGGCCCAGATACGCAGTATTTT	CASSFNPGGPDTQYF
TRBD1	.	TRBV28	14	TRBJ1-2	TGTGCCAGCAGTTTTAGCGAGGGGGCGAGTGGCTACACCTTC	CASSFSEGASGYTF
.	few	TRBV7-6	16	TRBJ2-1	TGTGCCAGCAGCTTGTATGTCGGGGGCTCCTACAATGAGCAGTTCTTC	CASSLYVGGSYNEQFF
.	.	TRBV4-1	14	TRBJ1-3	TGCGCCAGCAGCCAAGCCGGTGCTGGAAACACCATATATTTT	CASSQAGAGNTIYF
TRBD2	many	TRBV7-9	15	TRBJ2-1	TGTGCCAGCAGACTAGCGTCGAGCTCCTACAATGAGCAGTTCTTC	CASRLASSSYNEQFF
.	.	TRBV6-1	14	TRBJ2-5	TGTGCCAGCAGTGAATGGCAGGAACAAGAGACCCAGTACTTC	CASSEWQEQETQYF
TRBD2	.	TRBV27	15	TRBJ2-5	TGTGCCAGCAGTTTCGGGGGGGCTACCCCAACCCGGCGGTACTTC	CASSFGGATPTRRYF
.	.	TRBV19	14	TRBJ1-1	TGTGCCAGTAGTCCGGACTGGGCTACGACTGAAGCTTTCTTT	CASSPDWATTEAFF
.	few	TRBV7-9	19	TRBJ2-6	TGTGCCAGCACCCCGCTTGGACCCCTAAGCGGTTCTGGGGCCAACGTCCTGACTTTC	CASTPLGPLSGSGANVLTF
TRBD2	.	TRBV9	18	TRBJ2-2	TGTGCCAGCAGCGTAGCAGCGGGGGGGCGGATCGTCACCGGGGAGCTGTTTTTT	CASSVAAGGRIVTGELFF
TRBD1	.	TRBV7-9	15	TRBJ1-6	TGTGCCAGCAGCCAAGGGCTAAGAATACAGGGGCCCCTCCACTTT	CASSQGLRIQGPLHF
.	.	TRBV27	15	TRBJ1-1	TGTGCCAGCAGTTCGGTCGGCTGGGGGGGCACTGAAGCTTTCTTT	CASSSVGWGGTEAFF
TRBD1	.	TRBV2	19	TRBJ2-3	TGTGCCAGCAGTGAAAGGGGACAGGGGGCGGGGAGGTGGGCAGATACGCAGTATTTT	CASSERGQGAGRWADTQYF
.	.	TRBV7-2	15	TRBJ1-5	TGTGCCAGCAGCTTAGCTTCCAGGCCCAATCAGCCCCAGCATTTT	CASSLASRPNQPQHF
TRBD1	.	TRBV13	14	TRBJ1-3	TGTGCCAGCAGCCCAGGGACAGCTGGAAACACCATATATTTT	CASSPGTAGNTIYF
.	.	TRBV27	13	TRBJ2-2	TGTGCCAGCAGGACTACTAACACCGGGGAGCTGTTTTTT	CASRTTNTGELFF
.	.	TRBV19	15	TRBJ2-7	TGTGCCAGCAGCTTTCGGGACTGGGGGGACTACGAGCAGTACTTC	CASSFRDWGDYEQYF
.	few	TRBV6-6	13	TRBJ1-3	TGTGCCAGCAGTTTTAACTCTGGAAACACCATATATTTT	CASSFNSGNTIYF
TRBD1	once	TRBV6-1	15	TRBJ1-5	TGTGCCAGCAGCCCTCAGGACAGGGGGCATCAGCCCCAGCATTTT	CASSPQDRGHQPQHF
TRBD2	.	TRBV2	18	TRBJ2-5	TGTGCCAGCAGTGCCACTAGCGGGGGGCCCGAGTACCAAGAGACCCAGTACTTC	CASSATSGGPEYQETQYF
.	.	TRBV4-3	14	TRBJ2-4	TGCGCCAGCAGCCAATTCCCGGGGTCAAAGGTTCAGTACTTC	CASSQFPGSKVQYF
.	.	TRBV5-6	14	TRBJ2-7	TGTGCCAGCAGCCCGGGAAGGGGGTTCTACGAGCAGTACTTC	CASSPGRGFYEQYF
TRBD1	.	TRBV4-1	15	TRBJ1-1	TGCGCCAGCAGCCAGGGCCAGGGGGAGAACACTGAAGCTTTCTTT	CASSQGQGENTEAFF
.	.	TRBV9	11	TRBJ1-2	TGTGCCAGCAGGGGGACTTATGGCTACACCTTC	CASRGTYGYTF
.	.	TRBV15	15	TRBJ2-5	TGTGCCACCAGCTTCTTCAGACACGACCAAGAGACCCAGTACTTC	CATSFFRHDQETQYF
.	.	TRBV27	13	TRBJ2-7	TGTGCCAGCAGTCAACAGGGAGTCTACGAGCAGTACTTC	CASSQQGVYEQYF
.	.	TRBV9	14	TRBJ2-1	TGTGCCAGCAGCGTTTATGGGGGCCACAATGAGCAGTTCTTC	CASSVYGGHNEQFF
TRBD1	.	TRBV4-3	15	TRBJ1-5	TGCGCCAGCAGCCCCGGGACAGCAAGCAATCAGCCCCAGCATTTT	CASSPGTASNQPQHF
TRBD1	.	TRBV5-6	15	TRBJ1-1	TGTGCCAGCAGCTCTTCAAGGGGGCTGTTGACTGAAGCTTTCTTT	CASSSSRGLLTEAFF
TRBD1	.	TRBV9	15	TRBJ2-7	TGTGCCAGCAGCGCCCGAGGACAGGGAAAGTACGAGCAGTACTTC	CASSARGQGKYEQYF
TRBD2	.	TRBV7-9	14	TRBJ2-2	TGTGCCTTAGAGCGGGGGCTTAACACCGGGGAGCTGTTTTTT	CALERGLNTGELFF
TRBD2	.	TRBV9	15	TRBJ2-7	TGTGCCAGCAGCCAAAGGGGACTAGCGCCCTACGAGCAGTACTTC	CASSQRGLAPYEQYF
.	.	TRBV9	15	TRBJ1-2	TGTGCCAGCAGCGGTGGAGGGGCCACTAACTATGGCTACACCTTC	CASSGGGATNYGYTF
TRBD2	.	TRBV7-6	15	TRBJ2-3	TGTGCCAGCAGCCGTAGCGGGGGGGCGAAAGATACGCAGTATTTT	CASSRSGGAKDTQYF
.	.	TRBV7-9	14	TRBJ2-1	TGTGCCAGCAGCTACCGAATAGGGGCCAATGAGCAGTTCTTC	CASSYRIGANEQFF
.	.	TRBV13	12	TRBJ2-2	TGTGCCAGCAGAGGAGACACCGGGGAGCTGTTTTTT	CASRGDTGELFF
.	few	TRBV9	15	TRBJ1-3	TGTGCCAGCAGCGACGCAGGGGACTCTGGAAACACCATATATTTT	CASSDAGDSGNTIYF
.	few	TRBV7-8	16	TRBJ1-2	TGTGCCAGCAGCTTACCTGATACTCCCCTTAACTATGGCTACACCTTC	CASSLPDTPLNYGYTF
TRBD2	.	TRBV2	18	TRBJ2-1	TGTGCCAGCAAACCACCCAGCGGGGGGGCGTCGTGGTACAATGAGCAGTTCTTC	CASKPPSGGASWYNEQFF
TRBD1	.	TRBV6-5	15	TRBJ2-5	TGTGCCAGCAACGGATGGGACAGGGAACAAGAGACCCAGTACTTC	CASNGWDREQETQYF
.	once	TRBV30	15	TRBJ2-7	TGTGCCTGGAGTGTACATTCTTCCTTCTCCTACGAGCAGTACTTC	CAWSVHSSFSYEQYF
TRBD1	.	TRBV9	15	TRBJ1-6	TGTGCCAGCAGCGAGACCGGGACAGGCAACTCACCCCTCCACTTT	CASSETGTGNSPLHF
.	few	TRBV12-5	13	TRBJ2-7	TGTGCTAGTGGTTTGGGAGAAAGATACGAGCAGTACTTC	CASGLGERYEQYF
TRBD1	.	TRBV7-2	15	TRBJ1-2	TGTGCCAGCAGCTCGTACAGGGGGCAAGGCTATGGCTACACCTTC	CASSSYRGQGYGYTF
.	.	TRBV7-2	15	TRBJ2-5	TGTGCCAGCAGCGCTGAACCAGGTCGCCAAGAGACCCAGTACTTC	CASSAEPGRQETQYF